Below are 23 T cell receptor beta chains sequenced from a single sample in a study of blood T cell repertoires in COVID-19. Clones were sequenced by immunoSEQ multiplex PCR, and TCRdb holds only the in-frame ones, with some missing. The data show some 340,000 clones, around 84% seen once. Sequencing used peripheral blood. All receptors derive from a young woman with acute or convalescent COVID-19.

The chain is built from TRBV4-2 and TRBJ1-2, with D perhaps matching TRBD1 (5 bases). Trimming took off 5 bases at V and 3 bases at J, with 13 bases between the two ends. The CDR3 totals 14 residues. Germline V gene sequence: CDR1 LGHNA, CDR2 YNFKEQ. This CDR3 reads CASSSWGEDYGYTF. The CDR3 bases are TGTGCCAGCAGCTCGTGGGGGGAGGACTATGGCTACACCTTC.

The sample holds one count of this clone. This sequence joins TRBV4-1 and TRBJ2-1; 8 bases match TRBD1. Per the germline V gene, CDR1 is MGHRA and CDR2 is YSYEKL. Trimming at V came to 5 bases and at J to 8 bases, leaving 8 bases not matched to a gene. This CDR3 is 14 amino acids long. The CDR3 DNA reads TGCGCCAGCAGCGTCAGGGGGCGCGGGGATGAGCAGTTCTTC. Translating gives CASSVRGRGDEQFF.

This clone was recorded once. This chain connects TRBV28 to TRBJ1-3; 8 bases are shared with TRBD1. CDR1 is MDHEN, CDR2 SYDVKM, per germline. The V gene end was trimmed by 6 bases and the J gene end by 8 bases; junction bases not matched to a gene: 12. The CDR3 consists of 15 residues. The CDR3 nucleotides are TGTGCCAGCAGCTCAACCGGGACAGGAAAAGACACCATATATTTT. Its translation is CASSSTGTGKDTIYF.

This chain uses TRBV7-9 with TRBJ1-1; 9 nucleotides line up with TRBD1. The J segment lost 7 bases and the V segment lost 5 bases, leaving 20 bases of the junction unmatched. The CDR3 is 18 amino acids. The germline CDR1 and CDR2 sequences are SEHNR and FQNEAQ (reference sequence). The CDR3: CASSPGTGLGGFTLEAFF. CDR3 DNA sequence: TGTGCCAGCAGCCCCGGGACAGGGCTCGGTGGGTTTACCCTTGAAGCTTTCTTT.

The J gene is TRBJ2-1, the V gene TRBV2; 7 positions agree with TRBD1. J was trimmed by 9 bases and V by 6 bases; bases with no gene match: 5. Germline loops: CDR1 SNHLY, CDR2 FYNNEI. CDR3 length: 12 amino acids. CDR3 residues: CASSDRVVEQFF. The CDR3 nucleotides read TGTGCCAGCAGCGACAGGGTGGTTGAGCAGTTCTTC.

This clone was observed a single time. The rearrangement joins TRBV12-3 or TRBV12-4 to TRBJ1-2, with 7 bases matching TRBD1. The CDR3 is made up of 13 amino acids. After removal of 7 bases from V and 4 bases from J, the junction contained 6 bases not matched to a gene. The DNA for the CDR3 is TGTGCCAGCATGGGGGGACAGATCTATGGCTACACCTTC. It specifies CASMGGQIYGYTF.

This chain connects TRBV7-8 to TRBJ1-4, with no clear D. V shed 5 bases and J shed 3 bases, with 25 bases lying between them. The CDR3 covers 19 residues. Germline assignment: CDR1 SGHVS and CDR2 FQNEAQ. As DNA, the CDR3 is TGTGCCAGCAGCCCCCGAGTGCAGGTTTTTTTTACATCTAATGAAAAACTGTTTTTT. This codes for CASSPRVQVFFTSNEKLFF.

The chain links TRBV10-2 to TRBJ1-5, with D possibly matching TRBD1 (5 bases). The CDR3 loop spans 16 amino acids. Germline V gene lookup returns CDR1 WSHSY and CDR2 SAAADI. Trimming cost V 0 bases and J 0 bases, with 9 bases left between them. The CDR3 bases are TGCGCCAGCAGTGAGTCGTTGGGGGGTAGCAATCAGCCCCAGCATTTT. It encodes CASSESLGGSNQPQHF.

This chain links TRBV27 with TRBJ1-2; 7 nucleotides agree with TRBD1. Per the germline V gene, CDR1 is MNHEY and CDR2 is SMNVEV (reference sequence). With V trimmed by 3 bases and J by 6 bases, 10 bases remained unmatched. This CDR3 region has 15 residues. The chain's CDR3 is CASSFLQGNMDGYTF. The CDR3 nucleotides are TGTGCCAGCAGTTTCTTACAGGGGAATATGGATGGCTACACCTTC.

With regard to this clone: This same CDR3 is encoded by further DNA sequences in the sample. The rearrangement links TRBV27 to TRBJ1-5; D is possibly TRBD1 (6 bases). V was pared by 2 bases and J by 4 bases, with 6 bases between. CDR3 length: 13 residues. CDR1 is MNHEY and CDR2 is SMNVEV in the germline V gene (reference sequence). The CDR3 sequence is CASSLGQNQPQHF. Written as DNA, the CDR3 is TGTGCCAGCAGTTTAGGACAGAATCAGCCCCAGCATTTT.

The chain employs TRBV12-3 or TRBV12-4 and TRBJ1-3; D remains unclear. The CDR3 runs to 13 residues. V gave up 7 bases and J gave up 0 bases, with 7 bases separating them. As DNA, the CDR3 is TGTGCCAGCATGGTAGACTCTGGAAACACCATATATTTT. This gives the protein CASMVDSGNTIYF.

The chain uses TRBV6-5 and TRBJ1-1, with 7 bases that match TRBD1. With V trimmed by 4 bases and J by 6 bases, 2 bases remained unmatched. The CDR3 is 12 residues long. In germline, CDR1 is MNHEY, CDR2 SVGAGI. The CDR3 nucleotides read TGTGCCAGCAGTTCGACAGGGTCTGAAGCTTTCTTT. Protein: CASSSTGSEAFF.

This sequence joins TRBV27 and TRBJ2-2; D perhaps matches TRBD1 (5 bases). This CDR3 has 19 residues. Germline CDR1 and CDR2: MNHEY and SMNVEV (reference sequence). V lost 4 bases, J lost 1 base, and 22 bases lay in between. The DNA for the CDR3 is TGTGCCAGCAGTTCCCACCCTATACCCCTTACAGGGAACACCGGGGAGCTGTTTTTT. Translating gives CASSSHPIPLTGNTGELFF.

J is TRBJ2-7 and V is TRBV7-7; a weak D match, TRBD2 (6 bases). V lost 5 bases to trimming and J lost 6 bases, with 17 bases between them. The CDR3 consists of 14 residues. In germline, CDR1 is SSHAT, CDR2 FNYEAQ (reference sequence). CDR3 loop: CASSPGTLAGEQYF. The CDR3 region has the DNA TGTGCCAGCAGCCCCGGGACTTTGGCAGGCGAGCAGTACTTC. The variable domain in full, completed from reference TRBV7-7 and TRBJ2-7, reads GAGVSQSPRYKVTKRGQDVTLRCDPISSHATLYWYQQALGQGPEFLTYFNYEAQPDKSGLPSDRFSAERPEGSISTLTIQRTEQRDSAMYRCASSPGTLAGEQYFGPGTRLTVT.

The rearrangement uses TRBV19 and TRBJ1-1; D is possibly TRBD1 (6 bases). Germline V CDR1 and CDR2: LNHDA, SQIVND (reference sequence). The CDR3 has 13 amino acids. Trimming removed 4 bases at V and 5 bases at J, with 11 bases between. Written as DNA, the CDR3 is TGTGCCAGTAGTAGAGGGGGGGCTACTGAAGCTTTCTTT. It is translated as CASSRGGATEAFF.

V usage is TRBV7-9 and J usage is TRBJ1-1, with 8 bases aligning to TRBD1. Germline V gene lookup returns CDR1 SEHNR and CDR2 FQNEAQ (reference sequence). CDR3 length equals 16 residues. V dropped 4 bases and J dropped 1; count of bases not matched to a gene: 8. The CDR3 bases are TGTGCCAGCAGCTCGCCAATAACAGGGGGGAACACTGAAGCTTTCTTT. It specifies CASSSPITGGNTEAFF.

The chain couples TRBV4-2 to TRBJ1-1; 7 nucleotides line up with TRBD1. Germline V lookup: CDR1 LGHNA, CDR2 YNFKEQ. V shed 1 base and J 7 bases; nucleotides not matched to a gene: 18. The length of the CDR3 is 18 residues. CDR3 sequence reads: CASSQGASTGLGAGEAFF. The CDR3 DNA is TGTGCCAGCAGCCAAGGGGCATCGACAGGGTTGGGGGCAGGTGAAGCTTTCTTT.

J is TRBJ2-7 and V is TRBV5-1, with D perhaps matching TRBD2 (5 bases). CDR1 is SGHRS, CDR2 YFSETQ, per germline. CDR3 length: 13 amino acids. V was pared by 4 bases and J by 2 bases, with 10 bases between. The CDR3 loop is CASSPDGTYEQYF. The CDR3 DNA sequence: TGCGCCAGCAGCCCCGACGGGACCTACGAGCAGTACTTC.

J is TRBJ1-1 and V is TRBV2; no reliable D call. Germline assignment: CDR1 SNHLY and CDR2 FYNNEI. The ends were cut back, 5 bases at V and 4 bases at J, with 20 bases in the middle. The CDR3 totals 16 residues. As DNA, the CDR3 is TGTGCCAGCAGTCCGTTCTCCTATGGGAGGTCCACTGAAGCTTTCTTT. Translating gives CASSPFSYGRSTEAFF.

The chain couples TRBV7-8 to TRBJ1-5; D is unresolved. Trimming took off 5 bases at V and 0 bases at J, with 5 bases between the two ends. The CDR3 extends over 13 amino acids. CDR1 is SGHVS, CDR2 FQNEAQ, per germline. The DNA of the CDR3 is TGTGCCAGCAGCCTCAATAGCAATCAGCCCCAGCATTTT. This gives the protein CASSLNSNQPQHF.

This sequence joins TRBV28 and TRBJ2-1, with TRBD1 identical over 8 bases. CDR1 and CDR2 from the germline V gene are MDHEN and SYDVKM. V gave up 7 bases and J gave up 1 base; unmatched junction bases: 9. The length of the CDR3 is 16 residues. The CDR3 loop is CASTPFDRGSYNEQFF. The CDR3 nucleotides read TGTGCCAGCACTCCTTTCGACAGGGGATCCTACAATGAGCAGTTCTTC.

In DNA form, the CDR3 reads TGTGCCAGCAGCTTAGCGATACGGACAGCGGCTGGTGGCTACACCTTC. Translating it yields CASSLAIRTAAGGYTF. The chain recombines TRBV7-9 with TRBJ1-2; possibly TRBD1 for D (6 bases). Germline CDR1 is SEHNR and CDR2 is FQNEAQ (reference sequence). Trimming took 0 bases from V and 7 from J, leaving 18 bases between them. This CDR3 has 16 residues.

The V gene is TRBV6-6, the J gene TRBJ1-1; no clear D gene. V was cut by 7 bases and J by 4 bases, with 10 bases left in between. CDR3 size: 12 residues. Per the germline V gene, CDR1 is MNHNY and CDR2 is SVGAGI (reference sequence). CDR3 DNA: TGTGCCAGCACGATCACTCGCACTGAAGCTTTCTTT. Translated, it gives CASTITRTEAFF.